This T cell receptor delta chain was recorded in a study of gamma-delta chains in newborns, infants, children (dated by TCRdb to the late 2010s). A note on the overall study: According to the title of the study, polyclonal expansion of innate gammadelta T cells immediately after birth is driven by microbial exposure. How innate gammadelta T cell populations in human newborns were shaped by microbial exposure immediately after birth was investigated in the study.

By share, this clone ranks as medium-sized (0.01 to 0.1%). Its target antigen remains unknown. Base qualities are missing; no much larger clone stands one base away. The sequencer was an Illumina MiSeq. The public reads were reprocessed by TCRdb using CATT, and rows of matching DNA were later combined. The table for this sample lists some 4,300 delta-chain clones; around 3% of them were counted only once. The top ten constitute about 10% of the sample. Here V drops 0 bases and J drops 0 bases, and the junction holds 6 bases not matched to any gene. Based on the germline V gene, the CDR1 and CDR2 sequences are GEAIGNYY and EKD. The CDR3 goes from the cysteine to the phenylalanine over 19 residues. Just the 57-base CDR3 DNA is kept, in frame starting at base 1.

The chain is assembled from TRDV2 and TRDJ2; a stretch of 13 junction bases matches TRDD3. This receptor was taken from a child who was a newborn, infant or young child, either healthy, febrile or measles-vaccinated (not recorded which). Material for sequencing was blood. CDR3 protein: CACDTATGGYAPLTAQLFF. The DNA sequence reads TGTGCCTGTGACACCGCTACTGGGGGATACGCCCCTTTGACAGCACAACTCTTCTTT.